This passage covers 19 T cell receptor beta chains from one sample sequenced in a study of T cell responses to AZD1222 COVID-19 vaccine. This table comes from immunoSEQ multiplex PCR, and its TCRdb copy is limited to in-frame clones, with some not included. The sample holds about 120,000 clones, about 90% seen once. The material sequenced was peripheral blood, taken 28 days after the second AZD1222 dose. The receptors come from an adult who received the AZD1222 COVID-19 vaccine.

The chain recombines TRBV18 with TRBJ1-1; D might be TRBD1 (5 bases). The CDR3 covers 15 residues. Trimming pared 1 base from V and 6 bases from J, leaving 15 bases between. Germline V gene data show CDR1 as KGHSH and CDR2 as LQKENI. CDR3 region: CASSPRGAEGAEAFF. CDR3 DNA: TGTGCCAGCTCACCACGCGGGGCGGAGGGCGCTGAAGCTTTCTTT.

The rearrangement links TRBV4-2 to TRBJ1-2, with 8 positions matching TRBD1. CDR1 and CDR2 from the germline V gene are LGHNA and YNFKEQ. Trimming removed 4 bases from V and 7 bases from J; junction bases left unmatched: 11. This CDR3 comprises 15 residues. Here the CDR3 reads CASSPNFDRGRGYTF. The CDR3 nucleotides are TGTGCCAGCAGCCCAAATTTTGACAGGGGTCGTGGCTACACCTTC.

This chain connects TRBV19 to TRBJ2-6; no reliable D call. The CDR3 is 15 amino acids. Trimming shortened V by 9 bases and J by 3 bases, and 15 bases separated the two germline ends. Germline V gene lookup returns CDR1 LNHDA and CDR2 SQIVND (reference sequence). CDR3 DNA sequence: TGTGCCAGCCAGTACGAAGCGTTTGGGGCCAACGTCCTGACTTTC. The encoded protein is CASQYEAFGANVLTF.

The CDR3 spells CASSLGGIYEQYF. For the CDR3, the DNA is TGCGCCAGCAGCCTAGGTGGGATTTACGAGCAGTACTTC. The chain couples TRBV5-1 to TRBJ2-7, with no clear D. CDR3 length: 13 residues. Germline V gene lookup returns CDR1 SGHRS and CDR2 YFSETQ. The ends were cut back, 4 bases at V and 4 bases at J, with 12 bases in the middle.

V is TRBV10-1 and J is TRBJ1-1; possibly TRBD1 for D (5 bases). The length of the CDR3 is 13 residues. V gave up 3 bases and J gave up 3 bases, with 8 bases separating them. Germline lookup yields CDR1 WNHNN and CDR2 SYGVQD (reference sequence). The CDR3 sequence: CASSDSRDTEAFF. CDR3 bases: TGCGCCAGCAGTGATTCCAGGGACACTGAAGCTTTCTTT.

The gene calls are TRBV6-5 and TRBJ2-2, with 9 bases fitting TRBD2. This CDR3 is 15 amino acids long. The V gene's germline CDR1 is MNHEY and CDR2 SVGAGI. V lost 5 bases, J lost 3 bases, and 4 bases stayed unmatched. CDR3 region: CASSLAGGDTGELFF. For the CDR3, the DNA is TGTGCCAGCAGTCTCGCGGGGGGGGACACCGGGGAGCTGTTTTTT.

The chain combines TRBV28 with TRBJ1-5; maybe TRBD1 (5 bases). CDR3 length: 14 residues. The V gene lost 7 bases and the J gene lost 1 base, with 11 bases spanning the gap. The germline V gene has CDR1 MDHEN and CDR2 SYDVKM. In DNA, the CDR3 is TGTGCCAGCAACGAGGGGTCGAGCAATCAGCCCCAGCATTTT. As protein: CASNEGSSNQPQHF.

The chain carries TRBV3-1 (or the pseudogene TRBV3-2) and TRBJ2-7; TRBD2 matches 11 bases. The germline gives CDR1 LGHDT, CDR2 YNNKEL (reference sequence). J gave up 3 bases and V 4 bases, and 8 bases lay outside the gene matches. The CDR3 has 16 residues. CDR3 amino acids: CASSPKRLAGGYEQYF. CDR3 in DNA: TGTGCCAGCAGCCCGAAGAGGCTAGCGGGGGGCTACGAGCAGTACTTC.

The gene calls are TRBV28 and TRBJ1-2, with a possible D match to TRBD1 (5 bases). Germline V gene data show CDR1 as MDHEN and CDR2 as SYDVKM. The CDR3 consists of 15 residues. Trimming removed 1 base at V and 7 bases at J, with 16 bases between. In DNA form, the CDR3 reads TGTGCCAGCAGTTTATCCCCTCAGGGCCGGAGTGGCTACACCTTC. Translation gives CASSLSPQGRSGYTF.

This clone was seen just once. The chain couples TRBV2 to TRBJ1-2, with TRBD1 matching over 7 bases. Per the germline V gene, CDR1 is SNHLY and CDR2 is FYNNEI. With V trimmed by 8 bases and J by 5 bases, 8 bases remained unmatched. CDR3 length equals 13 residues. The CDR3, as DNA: TGTGCCAGCTTCAGGACAGGCCTGTATGGCTACACCTTC. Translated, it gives CASFRTGLYGYTF.

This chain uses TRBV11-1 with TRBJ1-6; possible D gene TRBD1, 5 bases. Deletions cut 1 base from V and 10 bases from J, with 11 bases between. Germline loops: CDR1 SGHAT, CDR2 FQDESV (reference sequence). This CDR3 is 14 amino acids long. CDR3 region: CASSLDGGSSPLHF. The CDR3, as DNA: TGTGCCAGCAGCTTAGATGGGGGTTCCTCACCCCTCCACTTT. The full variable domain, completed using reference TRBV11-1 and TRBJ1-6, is EAEVAQSPRYKITEKSQAVAFWCDPISGHATLYWYRQILGQGPELLVQFQDESVVDDSQLPKDRFSAERLKGVDSTLKIQPAELGDSAMYLCASSLDGGSSPLHFGNGTRLTVT.

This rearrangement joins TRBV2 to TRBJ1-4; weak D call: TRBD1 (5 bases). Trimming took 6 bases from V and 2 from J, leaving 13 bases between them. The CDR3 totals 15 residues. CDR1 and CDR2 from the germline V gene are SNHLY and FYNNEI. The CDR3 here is CASRTEQATNEKLFF. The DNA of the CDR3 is TGTGCCAGCAGGACCGAACAGGCCACTAATGAAAAACTGTTTTTT.

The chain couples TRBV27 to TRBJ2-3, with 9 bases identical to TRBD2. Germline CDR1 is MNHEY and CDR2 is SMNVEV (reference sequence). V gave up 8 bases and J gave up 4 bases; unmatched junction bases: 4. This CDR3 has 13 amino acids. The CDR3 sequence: CASGASGADTQYF. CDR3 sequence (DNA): TGTGCCAGCGGAGCTAGCGGGGCAGATACGCAGTATTTT.

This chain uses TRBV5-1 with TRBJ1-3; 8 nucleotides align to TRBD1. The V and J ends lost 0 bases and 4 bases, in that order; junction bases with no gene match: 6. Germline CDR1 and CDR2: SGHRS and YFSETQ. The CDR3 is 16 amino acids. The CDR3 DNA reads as TGCGCCAGCAGCTTGGACTTCAGGGGGCAAGGAAACACCATATATTTT. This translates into CASSLDFRGQGNTIYF.

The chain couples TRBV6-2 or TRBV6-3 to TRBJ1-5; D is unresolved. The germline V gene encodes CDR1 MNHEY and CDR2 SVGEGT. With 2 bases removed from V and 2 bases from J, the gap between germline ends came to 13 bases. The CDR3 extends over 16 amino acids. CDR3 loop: CASSYPQGYGNQPQHF. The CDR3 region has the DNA TGTGCCAGCAGTTACCCCCAAGGGTATGGCAATCAGCCCCAGCATTTT.

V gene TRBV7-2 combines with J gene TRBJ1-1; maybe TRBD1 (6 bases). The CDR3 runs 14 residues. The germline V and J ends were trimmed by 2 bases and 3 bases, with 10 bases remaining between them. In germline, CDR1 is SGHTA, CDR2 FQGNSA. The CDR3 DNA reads TGTGCCAGCAGCTTATTGAGGGGGGACACTGAAGCTTTCTTT. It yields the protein CASSLLRGDTEAFF.

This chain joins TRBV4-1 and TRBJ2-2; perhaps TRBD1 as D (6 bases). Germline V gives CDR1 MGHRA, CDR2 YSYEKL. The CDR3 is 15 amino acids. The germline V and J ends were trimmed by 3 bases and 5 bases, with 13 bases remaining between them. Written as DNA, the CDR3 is TGCGCCAGCAGCCATGGTCAGGGGTATACCGGGGAGCTGTTTTTT. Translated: CASSHGQGYTGELFF.

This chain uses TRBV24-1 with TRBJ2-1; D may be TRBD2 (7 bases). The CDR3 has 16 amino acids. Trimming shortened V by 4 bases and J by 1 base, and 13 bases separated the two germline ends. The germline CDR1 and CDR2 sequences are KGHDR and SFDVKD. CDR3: CATSDTRGGSYNEQFF. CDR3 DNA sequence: TGTGCCACCAGTGACACAAGGGGGGGTTCCTACAATGAGCAGTTCTTC.

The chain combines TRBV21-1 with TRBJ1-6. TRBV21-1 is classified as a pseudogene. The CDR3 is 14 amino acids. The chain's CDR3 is CASSMEVVNSPLHF. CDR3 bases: TGTGCCAGCAGCATGGAGGTAGTTAATTCACCCCTCCACTTT.